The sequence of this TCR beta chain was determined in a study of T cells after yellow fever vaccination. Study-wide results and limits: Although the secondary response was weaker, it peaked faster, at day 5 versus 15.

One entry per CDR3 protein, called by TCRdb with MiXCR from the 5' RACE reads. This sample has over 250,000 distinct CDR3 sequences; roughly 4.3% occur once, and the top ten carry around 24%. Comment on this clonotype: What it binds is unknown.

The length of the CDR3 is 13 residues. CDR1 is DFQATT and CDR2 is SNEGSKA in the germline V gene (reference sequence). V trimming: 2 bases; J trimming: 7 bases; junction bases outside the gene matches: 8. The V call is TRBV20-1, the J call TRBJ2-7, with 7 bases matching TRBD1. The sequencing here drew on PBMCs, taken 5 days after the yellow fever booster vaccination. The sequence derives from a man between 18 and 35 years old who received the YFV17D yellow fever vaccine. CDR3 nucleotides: TGCAGTGCTAGAATAGGGGGCTTGAGAGAGCAGTACTTC. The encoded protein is CSARIGGLREQYF.